This is a list of T cell receptor beta chains from one sample in a study of blood T cell repertoires in COVID-19. Profiling relied on immunoSEQ multiplex PCR, and the TCRdb table lists in-frame clones only, not all of them. The repertoire holds 450,000 to 500,000 clones, with 88% as singletons. Sequenced sample: PBMCs or T cells enriched from blood (not recorded which). The receptors here all came from a woman aged 60 to 75 who had recovered from COVID-19. The CDR3 runs from the conserved cysteine through the conserved F or W. A D gene is named only where the DNA matches it firmly. Where a row states a size, it is once, few, many or the class of an expanded clone; other rows omit it.

>NA|TRBV14|NA|TRBJ1-1
TGTGCCAGCAGCAGCCGGTGGGGGCACACTGAAGCTTTCTTT
CASSSRWGHTEAFF
>NA|TRBV5-1|TRBD2|TRBJ2-5
TGCGCCAGCAGCTTGGTAGCGGGGGGGCCAGAGACCCAGTACTTC
CASSLVAGGPETQYF
>few|TRBV18|TRBD1|TRBJ1-6
TGTGCCAGCTCACCGGGACAGGGTGTGGGTTCACCCCTCCACTTT
CASSPGQGVGSPLHF
>NA|TRBV28|NA|TRBJ1-3
TGTGCCAGCAGTCCCGGTGGAGTAGGAATATATTCTGGAAACACCATATATTTT
CASSPGGVGIYSGNTIYF
>NA|TRBV25-1|NA|TRBJ2-7
TGTGCCAGCAGCAACAGGGTTTACGAGCAGTACTTC
CASSNRVYEQYF
>NA|TRBV6-4|NA|TRBJ2-7
TGTGCCAGCAGTGATGTGGGGGGCTCCTACGAGCAGTACTTC
CASSDVGGSYEQYF
>NA|TRBV27|TRBD1|TRBJ1-6
TGTGCCAGCAGTTTATCGTCTTGGGACAGGGCTATACCCCTCCACTTT
CASSLSSWDRAIPLHF
>NA|TRBV14|NA|TRBJ1-4
TGTGCCAGCAGCCAAGGTCGGTTCGCTAATGAAAAACTGTTTTTT
CASSQGRFANEKLFF
>NA|TRBV19|NA|TRBJ2-3
TGTGCCAGTAGCATCACCTACCCCACAGATACGCAGTATTTT
CASSITYPTDTQYF
>NA|TRBV7-7|TRBD1|TRBJ2-4
TGTGCCAGCAGCTCCCCAGGACAGGGAAAAGTCAAAAACATTCAGTACTTC
CASSSPGQGKVKNIQYF
>NA|TRBV2|TRBD1|TRBJ1-4
TGTGCCAGCACGATACCCCGGACAGGGGGCCATGAAAAACTGTTTTTT
CASTIPRTGGHEKLFF
>NA|TRBV12-3/TRBV12-4|NA|TRBJ1-5
TGTGCCAGCCGAGGTAGCAATCAGCCCCAGCATTTT
CASRGSNQPQHF
>NA|TRBV4-1|TRBD1|TRBJ2-1
TGCGCCAGCAGCCAAGAGTTGATGGACAGGGGCACGAATGAGCAGTTCTTC
CASSQELMDRGTNEQFF
>NA|TRBV2|TRBD2|TRBJ2-3
TGTGCCAGCAGACTAGCGCCAGATACGCAGTATTTT
CASRLAPDTQYF
>NA|TRBV5-5|NA|TRBJ1-6
TGTGCCAGCAGCTTGGGAGGAGACAATTCACCCCTCCACTTT
CASSLGGDNSPLHF
>NA|TRBV19|NA|TRBJ1-5
TGTGCCAGTACCCAAGATCGACACCCAAATCAGCCCCAGCATTTT
CASTQDRHPNQPQHF